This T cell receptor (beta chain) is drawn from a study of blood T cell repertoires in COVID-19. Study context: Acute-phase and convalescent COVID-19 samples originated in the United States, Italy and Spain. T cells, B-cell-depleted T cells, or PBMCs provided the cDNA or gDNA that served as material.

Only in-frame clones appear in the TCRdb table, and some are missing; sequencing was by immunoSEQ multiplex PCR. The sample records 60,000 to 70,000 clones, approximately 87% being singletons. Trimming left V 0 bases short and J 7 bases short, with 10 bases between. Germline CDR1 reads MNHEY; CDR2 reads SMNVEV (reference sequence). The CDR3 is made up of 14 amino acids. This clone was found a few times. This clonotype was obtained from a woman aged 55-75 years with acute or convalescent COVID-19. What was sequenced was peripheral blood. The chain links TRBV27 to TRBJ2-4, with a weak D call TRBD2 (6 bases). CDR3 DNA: TGTGCCAGCAGTTTATCGGGGAGGAACAACATTCAGTACTTC. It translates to CASSLSGRNNIQYF.